The next 28 T cell receptor beta chains were all read from a single sample in a study of blood T cell repertoires in COVID-19. Produced via immunoSEQ multiplex PCR; TCRdb's table is partial and in-frame only. The data contain 250,000 or so clones, around 86% of them singletons. What was sequenced was PBMCs or T cells enriched from blood (not recorded which). These receptors originate from a woman aged 45-65 years who had recovered from COVID-19.

The rearrangement joins TRBV28 to TRBJ1-5; no firm D call. V was cut by 2 bases and J by 1 base, with 12 bases left in between. This CDR3 contains 16 residues. CDR1 is MDHEN, CDR2 SYDVKM, per germline. In nucleotides, the CDR3 is TGTGCCAGCAGTTTAATCACCGCCGGGAGCAATCAGCCCCAGCATTTT. It yields the protein CASSLITAGSNQPQHF.

The chain couples TRBV7-9 to TRBJ2-7; D remains unclear. The CDR3 extends over 11 amino acids. Trimming removed 2 bases at V and 6 bases at J, with 5 bases between. CDR1 SEHNR and CDR2 FQNEAQ come from the germline V gene (reference sequence). DNA for the CDR3: TGTGCCAGCAGCTTATTCTCCGAGCAGTACTTC. This gives the protein CASSLFSEQYF.

This clone came up a few times. The chain links TRBV28 to TRBJ1-2, with TRBD1 matching 8 bases. Germline loops: CDR1 MDHEN, CDR2 SYDVKM. The CDR3 is 13 amino acids. The V gene end was trimmed by 6 bases and the J gene end by 6 bases; junction bases not matched to a gene: 6. CDR3 in DNA: TGTGCCAGCAGCAATGACAGGGGAAATGGCTACACCTTC. It is translated as CASSNDRGNGYTF.

This chain uses TRBV4-1 with TRBJ2-1; the match to TRBD2 covers 7 bases. The CDR3 is 14 amino acids. The trim removed 1 base at V and 8 bases at J, leaving 5 bases unmatched. Germline loops: CDR1 MGHRA, CDR2 YSYEKL. Written as DNA, the CDR3 is TGCGCCAGCAGCCAAGGGGCGGGGGACGATGAGCAGTTCTTC. Translation gives CASSQGAGDDEQFF.

The chain employs TRBV5-1 and TRBJ2-3; D unclear. Between the trimmed V and J ends, which lost 1 base and 0 bases, there was a span of 9 bases. The length of the CDR3 is 15 residues. The germline gives CDR1 SGHRS, CDR2 YFSETQ. The CDR3 sequence: CASSLNSQSTDTQYF. DNA of the CDR3: TGCGCCAGCAGCTTGAACAGCCAAAGCACAGATACGCAGTATTTT.

The rearrangement joins TRBV29-1 to TRBJ2-3; 14 bases match TRBD2. Germline V gives CDR1 SQVTM, CDR2 ANQGSEA. Trimming removed 2 bases from V and 3 bases from J; junction bases left unmatched: 10. The CDR3 runs 18 residues. The CDR3 region has the DNA TGCAGCGTTGAATGGGGTGGACTAGCGGGAGGAAGGACAGATACGCAGTATTTT. Protein: CSVEWGGLAGGRTDTQYF.

The chain uses TRBV2 and TRBJ2-1, with a possible D match to TRBD2 (5 bases). The CDR3 totals 16 residues. V lost 3 bases and J 0 bases, leaving 12 bases between the germline ends. Germline loops: CDR1 SNHLY, CDR2 FYNNEI. The CDR3 DNA sequence: TGTGCCAGCAGTGAGTCTAGCTATAGCTCCTACAATGAGCAGTTCTTC. Translation: CASSESSYSSYNEQFF.

The CDR3 bases are TGTGCCAGCAGCTTAGAGCCTAGCGTAGGAGAGACCCAGTACTTC. It is translated as CASSLEPSVGETQYF. The genes are TRBV11-2 and TRBJ2-5; a weak D match, TRBD2 (6 bases). CDR3 size: 15 residues. V was trimmed by 0 bases and J by 4 bases, leaving 12 bases between them. Germline V gives CDR1 SGHAT, CDR2 FQNNGV.

The gene calls are TRBV9 and TRBJ2-5; 12 positions match TRBD2. CDR3 length equals 17 residues. Germline V gene sequence: CDR1 SGDLS, CDR2 YYNGEE. V trimming: 0 bases; J trimming: 2 bases; junction bases outside the gene matches: 5. CDR3 protein: CASSVAPLAGGQETQYF. CDR3 nucleotides: TGTGCCAGCAGCGTAGCTCCCCTAGCGGGAGGGCAAGAGACCCAGTACTTC. The full variable domain, rest sourced from reference TRBV9 and TRBJ2-5, is DSGVTQTPKHLITATGQRVTLRCSPRSGDLSVYWYQQSLDQGLQFLIQYYNGEERAKGNILERFSAQQFPDLHSELNLSSLELGDSALYFCASSVAPLAGGQETQYFGPGTRLLVL.

The chain uses TRBV23-1 and TRBJ2-3, with 9 nucleotides matching TRBD2. TRBV23-1 is marked as an open reading frame, function uncertain. J was trimmed by 0 bases and V by 2 bases; bases with no gene match: 9. This CDR3 region has 18 residues. The CDR3 sequence is CASSQMEMTSGSTDTQYF. The DNA for the CDR3 is TGCGCCAGCAGTCAAATGGAAATGACTAGCGGAAGCACAGATACGCAGTATTTT.

The chain carries TRBV5-1 and TRBJ2-1; TRBD2 aligns across 8 bases. From germline, CDR1 is SGHRS and CDR2 YFSETQ. CDR3 size: 15 residues. Trimming took 3 bases from V and 4 from J; bases not matched to a gene: 6. CDR3 nucleotides: TGCGCCAGCAGCTCAGCGGGAGTGTCTTACAATGAGCAGTTCTTC. Protein: CASSSAGVSYNEQFF.

The genes are TRBV7-9 and TRBJ2-7; 12 nucleotides line up with TRBD2. V shed 5 bases, J shed 6 bases, and the junction held 5 bases outside the gene matches. This CDR3 spans 14 amino acids. Germline V gene lookup returns CDR1 SEHNR and CDR2 FQNEAQ (reference sequence). CDR3: CASSRLAGVPEQYF. The CDR3 DNA follows: TGTGCCAGCAGCCGACTAGCGGGAGTACCCGAGCAGTACTTC. Full variable domain (missing parts from reference TRBV7-9 and TRBJ2-7): DTGVSQNPRHKITKRGQNVTFRCDPISEHNRLYWYRQTLGQGPEFLTYFQNEAQLEKSRLLSDRFSAERPKGSFSTLEIQRTEQGDSAMYLCASSRLAGVPEQYFGPGTRLTVT.

The chain employs TRBV10-1 and TRBJ2-7; D unresolved. Germline V gives CDR1 WNHNN, CDR2 SYGVQD (reference sequence). V was shortened by 2 bases and J by 6 bases, with 14 bases between the two germline ends. The CDR3 is 14 amino acids. The CDR3 spells CASSEDLSGVEQYF. DNA of the CDR3: TGCGCCAGCAGTGAGGACCTTAGTGGAGTCGAGCAGTACTTC.

V gene TRBV7-2 combines with J gene TRBJ2-1; D possibly corresponds to TRBD1 (5 bases). This CDR3 region has 16 residues. The germline V gene encodes CDR1 SGHTA and CDR2 FQGNSA. Trimming removed 5 bases at V and 0 bases at J, with 14 bases between. The CDR3 bases are TGTGCCAGCAGCGGATGGGGCCGGAGCTCCTACAATGAGCAGTTCTTC. Translated, it gives CASSGWGRSSYNEQFF.

The DNA for the CDR3 is TGTGCCAGCAGTGGGGCTATGAACACTGAAGCTTTCTTT. Its translation: CASSGAMNTEAFF. This chain connects TRBV27 to TRBJ1-1, with D perhaps matching TRBD1 (5 bases). The germline V gene encodes CDR1 MNHEY and CDR2 SMNVEV (reference sequence). This CDR3 is built from 13 residues. The V and J ends lost 5 bases and 0 bases respectively, with 7 bases between them.

This chain joins TRBV27 and TRBJ1-5; a weak D match, TRBD1 (6 bases). Germline V gene data show CDR1 as MNHEY and CDR2 as SMNVEV (reference sequence). The ends were cut back, 5 bases at V and 4 bases at J, with 12 bases in the middle. CDR3 size: 14 residues. CDR3 in amino acids: CASSPSTGNQPQHF. In nucleotides, the CDR3 is TGTGCCAGCAGTCCCTCGACAGGAAATCAGCCCCAGCATTTT.

The gene calls are TRBV6-5 and TRBJ2-7; possibly TRBD1 for D (5 bases). The CDR3 has 15 residues. V dropped 0 bases and J dropped 3 bases, with 12 bases sitting between them. Germline CDR1 reads MNHEY; CDR2 reads SVGAGI. The CDR3 region has the DNA TGTGCCAGCAGTTACTCCGATTTCGACAGCTACGAGCAGTACTTC. This sequence encodes CASSYSDFDSYEQYF.

J is TRBJ1-2 and V is TRBV10-3; 10 nucleotides line up with TRBD1. This CDR3 contains 16 residues. The junction had 6 bases not matched to a gene; V was cut back by 0 bases and J by 5 bases. Germline V gene data show CDR1 as ENHRY and CDR2 as SYGVKD. CDR3 sequence reads: CAISESGQGGQYGYTF. CDR3 in DNA: TGTGCCATCAGTGAGTCCGGACAGGGGGGCCAGTATGGCTACACCTTC.

The rearrangement links TRBV19 to TRBJ2-7; 10 bases match TRBD2. Germline values: CDR1 LNHDA, CDR2 SQIVND (reference sequence). This CDR3 region has 16 residues. Unmatched junction bases numbered 8, after V lost 4 bases and J lost 2 bases. In DNA, the CDR3 is TGTGCCAGTAGTACACGACTAGCGGGTACCCCCTACGAGCAGTACTTC. Amino acid sequence: CASSTRLAGTPYEQYF.

The chain has TRBV11-1 and TRBJ1-1; 7 bases align to TRBD1. V lost 5 bases and J lost 7; bases outside the gene matches: 10. In germline, CDR1 is SGHAT, CDR2 FQDESV (reference sequence). This CDR3 has 14 residues. The CDR3 spells CASSVTGVVNEAFF. The CDR3 nucleotides are TGTGCCAGCAGCGTAACAGGGGTGGTAAATGAAGCTTTCTTT.

The chain links TRBV19 to TRBJ2-3, with TRBD2 matching over 9 bases. V trimming: 7 bases; J trimming: 0 bases; junction bases outside the gene matches: 5. The CDR3 contains 15 residues. CDR1 and CDR2 from the germline V gene are LNHDA and SQIVND (reference sequence). The CDR3 region is CASKLAGTSTDTQYF. CDR3 in DNA: TGTGCCAGTAAACTAGCGGGTACTAGCACAGATACGCAGTATTTT. Looking up the rest from reference TRBV19 and TRBJ2-3 gives the full variable domain: DGGITQSPKYLFRKEGQNVTLSCEQNLNHDAMYWYRQDPGQGLRLIYYSQIVNDFQKGDIAEGYSVSREKKESFPLTVTSAQKNPTAFYLCASKLAGTSTDTQYFGPGTRLTVL.

This sequence joins TRBV28 and TRBJ1-2; D remains unclear. This CDR3 is 13 amino acids long. V lost 7 bases to trimming and J lost 4 bases, with 13 bases between them. Germline CDR1 is MDHEN and CDR2 is SYDVKM. Written as DNA, the CDR3 is TGTGCCAGCAACCTACCCGCGCGCTATGGCTACACCTTC. Encoded protein: CASNLPARYGYTF.

The chain couples TRBV7-9 to TRBJ2-1, with D tentatively TRBD2 (5 bases). The CDR3 sequence is 19 residues long. Trimming took 1 base from V and 3 from J, leaving 22 bases between them. The germline V gene encodes CDR1 SEHNR and CDR2 FQNEAQ (reference sequence). This CDR3 is CASSLEVTVRVGDYNEQFF. CDR3 DNA sequence: TGTGCCAGCAGCTTAGAGGTTACGGTGAGGGTCGGAGACTACAATGAGCAGTTCTTC.

This clone was detected only a few times. The rearrangement joins TRBV27 to TRBJ2-5; TRBD2 aligns across 13 bases. V was pared by 5 bases and J by 5 bases, with 5 bases of the junction left unmatched. The CDR3 covers 15 residues. Looked up from germline, CDR1 is MNHEY and CDR2 is SMNVEV (reference sequence). Written as DNA, the CDR3 is TGTGCCAGCAGTATAGGACTAGCGGGAGTGGAGACCCAGTACTTC. It yields the protein CASSIGLAGVETQYF.

The chain couples TRBV30 to TRBJ2-1; D is unclear. The CDR3 has 11 residues. Trimming removed 6 bases at V and 5 bases at J, with 8 bases between. Looked up from germline, CDR1 is GTSNPN and CDR2 is SVGIG (reference sequence). DNA for the CDR3: TGTGCCTGCGGATTAAACAATGAGCAGTTCTTC. Translation gives CACGLNNEQFF.

The V and J genes are TRBV30 and TRBJ1-4; maybe TRBD1 (6 bases). The germline CDR1 and CDR2 sequences are GTSNPN and SVGIG (reference sequence). The length of the CDR3 is 16 residues. The V end was cut by 0 bases, the J end by 5 bases, with 16 bases between. CDR3 protein: CAWSVPRDTLNEKLFF. The CDR3 bases are TGTGCCTGGAGTGTACCCCGGGACACATTGAATGAAAAACTGTTTTTT.

This clone was observed a single time. This chain connects TRBV9 to TRBJ1-1; unclear D gene. V was clipped by 3 bases and J by 2 bases, with 11 bases between them. CDR3 length: 14 amino acids. Germline-derived CDR1 and CDR2 are SGDLS and YYNGEE. The DNA for the CDR3 is TGTGCCAGCAGCGAACCGACTGTTAACACTGAAGCTTTCTTT. Amino acids: CASSEPTVNTEAFF.

The chain links TRBV27 to TRBJ1-2, with TRBD1 matching 8 bases. The trim removed 4 bases at V and 3 bases at J, leaving 4 bases unmatched. The CDR3 sequence is 14 residues long. The germline CDR1 and CDR2 sequences are MNHEY and SMNVEV (reference sequence). Written as DNA, the CDR3 is TGTGCCAGCAGTTCAAACAGGGGGGACTATGGCTACACCTTC. Encoded protein: CASSSNRGDYGYTF.